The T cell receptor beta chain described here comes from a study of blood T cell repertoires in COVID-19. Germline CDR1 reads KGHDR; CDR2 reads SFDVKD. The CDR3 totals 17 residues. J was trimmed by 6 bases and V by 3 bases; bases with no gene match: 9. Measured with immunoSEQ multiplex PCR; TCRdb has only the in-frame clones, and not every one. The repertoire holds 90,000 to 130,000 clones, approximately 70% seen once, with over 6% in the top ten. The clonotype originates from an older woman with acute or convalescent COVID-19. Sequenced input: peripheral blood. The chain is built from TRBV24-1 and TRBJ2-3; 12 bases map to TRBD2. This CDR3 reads CATSDAASGGAVDTQYF. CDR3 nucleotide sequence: TGTGCCACCAGTGATGCCGCTAGCGGGGGGGCAGTGGATACGCAGTATTTT.